This T cell receptor (beta chain) appears in the sequencing data of a study of cytomegalovirus exposure and HLA in healthy donors. Study-wide results and caveats: Under in vitro conditions, a few CMV-associated chains were confirmed as specific for CMV antigens. Cytomegalovirus association was assigned to about 150 TCR beta chains. The tendency of first-cohort TCR clusters to co-occur in the 120 validation repertoires was the finding of a later analysis. Accounts indicate the classifier identified cytomegalovirus status with strong specificity and sensitivity.

CDR3 length: 15 amino acids. Germline V lookup: CDR1 SGHRS, CDR2 YFSETQ. V was cut by 0 bases and J by 2 bases, with 11 bases left in between. On this clone: The antigen is unknown.

Assay: immunoSEQ multiplex PCR; the TCRdb copy retains only in-frame clones and omits some. Of tens of thousands of clones in the sample, 90% to 97% were seen once. The sample taken for sequencing was PBMCs. The TCR originated in a woman younger than 35 in good health and CMV-seronegative. This rearrangement joins TRBV5-1 to TRBJ2-5, with D perhaps matching TRBD2 (5 bases). The CDR3 region is CASSLGGSVQETQYF. The CDR3 DNA follows: TGCGCCAGCAGCTTGGGAGGGTCAGTTCAAGAGACCCAGTACTTC.